A single sample is the source of the 7 T cell receptor beta chains below, sequenced in a study of blood T cells in healthy people across ages. A sample-barcoded 5' primer and a J-beta primer mix were used in a second PCR of about 7 to 12 cycles. TCRdb itself ran the 5' RACE reads through MiXCR, one entry per CDR3 protein. This sample has about 580,000 distinct CDR3 sequences, with roughly 48% found just once. The sample taken for sequencing was blood. The receptors stem from a man of 80 years or more in good health.

The chain uses TRBV27 and TRBJ2-7; TRBD1 matches 9 bases. Germline lookup yields CDR1 MNHEY and CDR2 SMNVEV (reference sequence). This CDR3 has 14 residues. V was clipped by 6 bases and J by 2 bases; unmatched bases: 5. CDR3 residues: CASRKQGAAYEQYF. DNA for the CDR3: TGTGCCAGCAGAAAACAGGGGGCAGCCTACGAGCAGTACTTC.

The gene calls are TRBV7-2 and TRBJ2-5; D ambiguous. Germline CDR1 is SGHTA and CDR2 is FQGNSA. The CDR3 contains 13 residues. V lost 1 base and J lost 3, with 6 bases in between. The CDR3 DNA reads as TGTGCCAGCAGCTTAGGGCCAGAAGAGACCCAGTACTTC. Its protein is CASSLGPEETQYF.

This clonotype was detected only a few times. V and J are TRBV20-1 and TRBJ1-5; D is perhaps TRBD1 (6 bases). The CDR3 has 16 residues. The germline gives CDR1 DFQATT, CDR2 SNEGSKA (reference sequence). V lost 2 bases and J lost 6, with 20 bases in between. The CDR3: CSARSPGGGGGQPQHF. CDR3 coding DNA: TGCAGTGCTAGATCCCCAGGAGGTGGAGGGGGTCAGCCCCAGCATTTT.

In its sample, this clonotype was seen many times. The J gene is TRBJ2-1, the V gene TRBV10-3; D call uncertain. This CDR3 is built from 14 residues. V dropped 4 bases and J dropped 8 bases, with 15 bases sitting between them. Germline CDR1 ENHRY, CDR2 SYGVKD. The CDR3 spells CAISAAVTVDEQFF. The CDR3 DNA is TGTGCCATCAGTGCGGCGGTCACCGTCGATGAGCAGTTCTTC.

The chain uses TRBV10-3 and TRBJ2-7, with 10 nucleotides matching TRBD1. Germline CDR1 and CDR2: ENHRY and SYGVKD. This CDR3 comprises 12 residues. CDR3 sequence: CSAGTGDYEQYF. In DNA form, the CDR3 reads TGTTCCGCCGGGACAGGGGATTACGAGCAGTACTTC.

In this sample, this clonotype turned up a few times. The gene calls are TRBV3-1 and TRBJ1-2; the D gene is possibly TRBD1 (6 bases). CDR1 is LGHDT and CDR2 is YNNKEL in the germline V gene (reference sequence). There are 16 residues in the CDR3. Trimming pared 4 bases from V and 3 bases from J, leaving 18 bases between. In DNA form, the CDR3 reads TGTGCCAGCAGCCCCAGGGGCGTTGGATATGACTATGGCTACACCTTC. This encodes CASSPRGVGYDYGYTF.

The chain is built from TRBV12-3 or TRBV12-4 and TRBJ1-1; D remains ambiguous. Trimming shortened V by 6 bases and J by 2 bases, and 13 bases separated the two germline ends. The CDR3 contains 14 residues. CDR3 sequence (DNA): TGTGCCAGCAGCCCAGGACGGGATAACACTGAAGCTTTCTTT. It specifies CASSPGRDNTEAFF.